This T cell receptor beta chain was identified in a study of cytomegalovirus exposure and HLA in healthy donors. With 60 Vbeta and 13 Jbeta primers, the PCR was carried out. Method: immunoSEQ multiplex PCR; TCRdb's copy keeps in-frame clones and lacks some. The sample carries about 190,000 clones, roughly four fifths recorded once. The donors (healthy individuals) were bone marrow donors. Germline V gene lookup returns CDR1 SGHNT and CDR2 YYREEE (reference sequence). V gave up 3 bases and J gave up 14 bases; unmatched junction bases: 11. The CDR3 consists of 13 residues. The sequenced material came from PBMCs. The TCR was taken from a woman aged 25 to 45 in good health and CMV-seropositive. The chain joins TRBV5-4 to TRBJ2-1; 7 positions agree with TRBD2. The CDR3 loop reads CASSYGLDGFEFF. CDR3 nucleotides: TGTGCCAGCAGCTACGGACTAGATGGGTTCGAGTTCTTC. The variable domain in full, completed from reference TRBV5-4 and TRBJ2-1, reads ETGVTQSPTHLIKTRGQQVTLRCSSQSGHNTVSWYQQALGQGPQFIFQYYREEENGRGNFPPRFSGLQFPNYSSELNVNALELDDSALYLCASSYGLDGFEFFGPGTRLTVL.